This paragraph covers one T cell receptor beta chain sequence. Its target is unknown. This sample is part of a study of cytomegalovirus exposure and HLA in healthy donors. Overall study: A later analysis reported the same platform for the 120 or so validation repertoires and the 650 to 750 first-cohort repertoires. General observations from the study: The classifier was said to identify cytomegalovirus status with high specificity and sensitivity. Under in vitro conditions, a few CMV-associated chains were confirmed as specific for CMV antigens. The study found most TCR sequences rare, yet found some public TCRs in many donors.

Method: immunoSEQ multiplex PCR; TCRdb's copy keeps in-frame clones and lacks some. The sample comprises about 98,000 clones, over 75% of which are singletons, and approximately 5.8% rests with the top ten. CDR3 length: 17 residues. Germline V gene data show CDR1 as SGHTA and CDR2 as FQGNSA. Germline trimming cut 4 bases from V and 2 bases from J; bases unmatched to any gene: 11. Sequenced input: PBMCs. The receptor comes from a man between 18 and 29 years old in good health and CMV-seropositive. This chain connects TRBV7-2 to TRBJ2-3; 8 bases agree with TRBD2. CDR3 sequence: CASSSRPLAGPTDTQYF. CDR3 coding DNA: TGTGCCAGCAGCTCCAGACCCCTAGCGGGCCCCACAGATACGCAGTATTTT.